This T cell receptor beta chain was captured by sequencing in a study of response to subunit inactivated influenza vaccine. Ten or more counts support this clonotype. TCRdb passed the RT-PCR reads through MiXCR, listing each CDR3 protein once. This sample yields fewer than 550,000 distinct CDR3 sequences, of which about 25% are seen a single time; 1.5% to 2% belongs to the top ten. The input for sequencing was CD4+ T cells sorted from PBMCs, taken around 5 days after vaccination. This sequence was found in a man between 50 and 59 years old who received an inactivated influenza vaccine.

The DNA of the CDR3 is TGTGCCACCAGTGATTACGGGGTCGCGGGAGATACGCAGTATTTT. Translation: CATSDYGVAGDTQYF. The chain combines TRBV24-1 with TRBJ2-3; tentative D call: TRBD2 (5 bases). Germline V gene data show CDR1 as KGHDR and CDR2 as SFDVKD. Trimming removed 2 bases at V and 5 bases at J, with 13 bases between. The CDR3 sequence is 15 residues long.